Listed below are T cell receptor beta chains from one sample, sequenced in a study of blood T cell repertoires in COVID-19. Method: immunoSEQ multiplex PCR; TCRdb's copy keeps in-frame clones and lacks some. The table records about 280,000 clones, almost 90% of them present only once. Sequencing was performed on PBMCs or T cells enriched from blood (not recorded which). These receptor sequences come from a woman aged 18-29 years with acute COVID-19. Both conserved end residues are part of each CDR3. The D gene is left open where the match is weak. The size of a clone is reported for some rows only, either as once, few or many, or as a class for expanded clones.

DNA,CDR3,J,V,size,D
TGTGCCAGCACCCACGGGGGGACAGGGGGCGATACGCAGTATTTT,CASTHGGTGGDTQYF,TRBJ2-3,TRBV6-1,NA,TRBD1
TGTGCCAGCAGTTTTTCCAGGGAATTCTCCTACGAGCAGTACTTC,CASSFSREFSYEQYF,TRBJ2-7,TRBV6-6,NA,NA
TGTGCCAGCAGTCTAGTGAGCTCCTACAATGAGCAGTTCTTC,CASSLVSSYNEQFF,TRBJ2-1,TRBV6-2/TRBV6-3,NA,NA
TGTGCCAGCAGCCAAGTGACTAGCGGGAGTAATGAGCAGTTCTTC,CASSQVTSGSNEQFF,TRBJ2-1,TRBV3-1/TRBV3-2,NA,TRBD2
TGTGCCTGGAGTCAAAGCGGGAGGGCCGGAGATACGCAGTATTTT,CAWSQSGRAGDTQYF,TRBJ2-3,TRBV30,NA,TRBD2
TGTGCCACCAGCAGAGGGGCCTCCGTGGGCACAGATACGCAGTATTTT,CATSRGASVGTDTQYF,TRBJ2-3,TRBV15,once,NA
TGTGCTAGTGGCCCAAATAGCGGGAGTTACAATGAGCAGTTCTTC,CASGPNSGSYNEQFF,TRBJ2-1,TRBV12-5,NA,TRBD2
TGTGCCAGCAGACGAAGGTCGTCAGGGGGCGAGGGTTCACCCCTCCACTTT,CASRRRSSGGEGSPLHF,TRBJ1-6,TRBV7-9,NA,TRBD1
TGTGCCAGCAGTTTAATCGCAGGGGGCCCCTCCTACGAGCAGTACTTC,CASSLIAGGPSYEQYF,TRBJ2-7,TRBV28,NA,TRBD1
TGTGCCAGCTCACCACTTTCCCAGACAAAAAACTATGGCTACACCTTC,CASSPLSQTKNYGYTF,TRBJ1-2,TRBV18,NA,NA
TGTGCCAGCAGCTTAGGTCCAGGGCTGAACGAAAAACTGTTTTTT,CASSLGPGLNEKLFF,TRBJ1-4,TRBV11-2,NA,NA
TGTGCCAGCAGCGTACGTGGCCAGGGGGGCGATACGCAGTATTTT,CASSVRGQGGDTQYF,TRBJ2-3,TRBV9,NA,NA
TGTGCCAGCAGCTTCCCCCCTATCGTTGACGAGCAGTACTTC,CASSFPPIVDEQYF,TRBJ2-7,TRBV11-2,NA,NA
TGTGCCAGCCGACAGGGGTTTACAGATACGCAGTATTTT,CASRQGFTDTQYF,TRBJ2-3,TRBV6-5,NA,TRBD1
TGTGCCAGCAGCTCCCAGCAGGGGGCTGGCTACACCTTC,CASSSQQGAGYTF,TRBJ1-2,TRBV7-9,NA,TRBD1
TGTGCCAGCAGTCCCCGGGACAGTCCGAACACCGGGGAGCTGTTTTTT,CASSPRDSPNTGELFF,TRBJ2-2,TRBV27,NA,TRBD1
TGCGCCAGCAGCTTGTCAACTAGCGGGAGCGACAATGAGCAGTTCTTC,CASSLSTSGSDNEQFF,TRBJ2-1,TRBV5-1,NA,TRBD2
TGTGCCAGCAGTGAATGGGGGACAGGTGTTAACTATGGCTACACCTTC,CASSEWGTGVNYGYTF,TRBJ1-2,TRBV6-1,NA,TRBD1
TGTGCCAGCGCACGGGGGGGACTAGCGGAAGAGACCCAGTACTTC,CASARGGLAEETQYF,TRBJ2-5,TRBV11-1,NA,TRBD2
TGCGCCAGCAGCTTGGCGTTCGGTATCCGGGACAGGGCTGTGTTATTTGGCACCGGGGAGCTGTTTTTT,CASSLAFGIRDRAVLFGTGELFF,TRBJ2-2,TRBV5-1,NA,TRBD1
TGTGCCAGCGGCGACAGGGGGGGTCAGCCCCAGCATTTT,CASGDRGGQPQHF,TRBJ1-5,TRBV27,NA,TRBD1
TGTGCCAGCAGCGGTGGACTAGCGGGAGTTGATACGCAGTATTTT,CASSGGLAGVDTQYF,TRBJ2-3,TRBV9,NA,TRBD2
TGTGCCAGCAGTCGGCGGGGGCCTGACAATGAGCAGTTCTTC,CASSRRGPDNEQFF,TRBJ2-1,TRBV27,NA,NA
TGCGCCAGCACCGGTCCTAATGAAAAACTGTTTTTT,CASTGPNEKLFF,TRBJ1-4,TRBV5-1,NA,NA
TGTGCCAGCAGTGATGGCCGGGGAAGAAAGATGGCAGATACGCAGTATTTT,CASSDGRGRKMADTQYF,TRBJ2-3,TRBV2,NA,NA
TGCGCCAGCAGCTTAAAGGTAGCGGCTTCCTACAATGAGCAGTTCTTC,CASSLKVAASYNEQFF,TRBJ2-1,TRBV5-1,NA,NA
TGTGCCAGCTCACCATCGAAGGGACAGACTAACTATGGCTACACCTTC,CASSPSKGQTNYGYTF,TRBJ1-2,TRBV18,NA,TRBD1
TGTGCCAGCAGCGTAGCTCTCCTAGCGGGGTTCTACAATGAGCAGTTCTTC,CASSVALLAGFYNEQFF,TRBJ2-1,TRBV9,NA,TRBD2
TGTGCCAGCAGCTTAAGTCAGGGCCCCTACGAGCAGTACTTC,CASSLSQGPYEQYF,TRBJ2-7,TRBV11-2,NA,NA
TGTGCCAGCAGCTTAGTATATGAGCAGTTCTTC,CASSLVYEQFF,TRBJ2-1,TRBV7-2,NA,NA
TGTGCCAGCAGTGACAGGGGCTTTAATGAAAAACTGTTTTTT,CASSDRGFNEKLFF,TRBJ1-4,TRBV27,NA,TRBD1
TGTGCCTGGGAAGCAGGGTACACTGAAGCTTTCTTT,CAWEAGYTEAFF,TRBJ1-1,TRBV30,NA,NA
TGTGCCAGCAGAGACGGGATCCGCTATGGCTACACCTTC,CASRDGIRYGYTF,TRBJ1-2,TRBV28,NA,NA
TGTGCCAGCAGCGCAGGGATTAGTAGCAATCAGCCCCAGCATTTT,CASSAGISSNQPQHF,TRBJ1-5,TRBV5-4,NA,NA
TGTGCCAGCATCAACGACGGGGGAAGCAATCAGCCCCAGCATTTT,CASINDGGSNQPQHF,TRBJ1-5,TRBV6-5,NA,NA
TGCGCCAGCAGCCAAGAGGCACAGGGGGGCTACGAGCAGTACTTC,CASSQEAQGGYEQYF,TRBJ2-7,TRBV4-3,once,TRBD1